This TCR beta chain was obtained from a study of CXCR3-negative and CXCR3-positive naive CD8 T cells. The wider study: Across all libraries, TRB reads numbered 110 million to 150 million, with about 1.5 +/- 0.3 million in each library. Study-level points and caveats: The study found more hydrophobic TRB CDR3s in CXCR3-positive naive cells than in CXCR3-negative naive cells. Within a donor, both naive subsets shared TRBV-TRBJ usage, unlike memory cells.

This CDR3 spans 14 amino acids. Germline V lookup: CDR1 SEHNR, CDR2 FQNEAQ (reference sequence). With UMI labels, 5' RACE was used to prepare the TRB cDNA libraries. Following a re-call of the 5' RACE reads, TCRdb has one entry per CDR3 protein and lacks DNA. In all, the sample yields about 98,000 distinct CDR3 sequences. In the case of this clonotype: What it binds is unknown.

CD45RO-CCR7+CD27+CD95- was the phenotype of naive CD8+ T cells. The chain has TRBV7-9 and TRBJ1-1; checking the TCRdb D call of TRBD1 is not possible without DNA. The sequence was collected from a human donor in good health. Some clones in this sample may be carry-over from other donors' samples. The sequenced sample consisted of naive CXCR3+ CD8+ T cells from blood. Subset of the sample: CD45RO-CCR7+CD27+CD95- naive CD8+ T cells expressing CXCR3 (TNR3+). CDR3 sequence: CASSPDEGGPEAFF.